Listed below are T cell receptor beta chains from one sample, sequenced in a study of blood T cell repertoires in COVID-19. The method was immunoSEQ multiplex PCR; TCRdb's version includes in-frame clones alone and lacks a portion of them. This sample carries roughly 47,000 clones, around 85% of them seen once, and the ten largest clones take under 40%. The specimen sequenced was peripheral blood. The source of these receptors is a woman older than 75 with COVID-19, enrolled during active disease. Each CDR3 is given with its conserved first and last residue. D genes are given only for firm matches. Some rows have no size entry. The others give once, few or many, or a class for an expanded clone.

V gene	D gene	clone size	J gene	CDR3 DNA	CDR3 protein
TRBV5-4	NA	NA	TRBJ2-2	TGTGCCAGCAGTTATTCCGGGACTGACGGCGGGGAGCTGTTTTTT	CASSYSGTDGGELFF
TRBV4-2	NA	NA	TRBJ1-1	TGTGCCAGCAGCCAAGCGGGGGGTTCCAACACTGAAGCTTTCTTT	CASSQAGGSNTEAFF
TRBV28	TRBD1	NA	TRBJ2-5	TGTGCCATTGAAGACAGGGCTCGCGAGACCCAGTACTTC	CAIEDRARETQYF
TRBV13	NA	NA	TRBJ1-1	TGTGCCAGCAGCTGGAGGAAGGTAAGGAACACTGAAGCTTTCTTT	CASSWRKVRNTEAFF
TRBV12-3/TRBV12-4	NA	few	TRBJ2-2	TGTGCCAGCAGTTCCGGGTCCGGGGAGCTGTTTTTT	CASSSGSGELFF
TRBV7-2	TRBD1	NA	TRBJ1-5	TGTGCCAGCAGTTTCGGGACAGGGGGACACCAGCTCAATCAGCCCCAGCATTTT	CASSFGTGGHQLNQPQHF
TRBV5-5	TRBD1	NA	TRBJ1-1	TGTGCCAGCAGCTTGGGCGACAGGGGGATCGTCACTGAAGCTTTCTTT	CASSLGDRGIVTEAFF
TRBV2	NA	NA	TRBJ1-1	TGTGCCAGCAGTGAAAACCGACAGATGAACACTGAAGCTTTCTTT	CASSENRQMNTEAFF
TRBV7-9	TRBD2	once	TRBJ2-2	TGTGCCAGCAGCCCGACTAGCGTAAGCACCGGGGAGCTGTTTTTT	CASSPTSVSTGELFF
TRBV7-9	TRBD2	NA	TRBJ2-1	TGTGCCAGCAGCTTAGAGTTGGGACTAGCGGGGATCTACAATGAGCAGTTCTTC	CASSLELGLAGIYNEQFF
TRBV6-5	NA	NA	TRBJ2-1	TGTGCCAGCAGCGTAAAGAGTGAGCAGTTCTTC	CASSVKSEQFF
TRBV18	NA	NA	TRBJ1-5	TGTGCCAGCTCTTTCTCAGGGGTTAATCAGCCCCAGCATTTT	CASSFSGVNQPQHF
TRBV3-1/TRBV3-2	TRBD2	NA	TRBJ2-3	TGTGCCAGCAGCCAAGGTCGGCTAGCGGGAGGAATGACAGATACGCAGTATTTT	CASSQGRLAGGMTDTQYF
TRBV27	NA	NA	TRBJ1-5	TGTGCCAGCAGTCCCTGGTGGGCAAAGGAAAATCAGCCCCAGCATTTT	CASSPWWAKENQPQHF
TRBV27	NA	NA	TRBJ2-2	TGTGCCAGCACCACTTGGAGGGGGAACACCGGGGAGCTGTTTTTT	CASTTWRGNTGELFF
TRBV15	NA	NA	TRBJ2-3	TGTGCCACCAGCAGAGATCTGACAGATACGCAGTATTTT	CATSRDLTDTQYF
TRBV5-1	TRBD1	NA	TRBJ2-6	TGCGCCAGCAGCCCCCTCTACTTACAGGGGTTCAGGGGGGCCAACGTCCTGACTTTC	CASSPLYLQGFRGANVLTF
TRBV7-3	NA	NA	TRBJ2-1	TGTGCCAGCAGCTTAACGCGGGGGACATACAATGAGCAGTTCTTC	CASSLTRGTYNEQFF
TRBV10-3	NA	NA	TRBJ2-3	TGTGCCATCAGTGAAGCTAGAGGCACAGATACGCAGTATTTT	CAISEARGTDTQYF
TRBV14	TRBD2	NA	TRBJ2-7	TGTGCCAGCAGCCGGTCTAGCGGGAGGGGTTACTACGAGCAGTACTTC	CASSRSSGRGYYEQYF
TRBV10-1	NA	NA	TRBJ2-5	TGCGCCAGCAGTGAGTCTTTGAGGGGGGGCCACCAAGAGACCCAGTACTTC	CASSESLRGGHQETQYF
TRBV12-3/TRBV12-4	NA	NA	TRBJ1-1	TGTGCCAGCACCTTCGCGGAATACACTGAAGCTTTCTTT	CASTFAEYTEAFF
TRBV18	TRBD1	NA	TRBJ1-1	TGTGCCAGCTCATCCACAGGGGGCTGGACTGAAGCTTTCTTT	CASSSTGGWTEAFF
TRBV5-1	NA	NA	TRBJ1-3	TGCGCCAGCAGCTTCGACCGGGCAGGGGGAAACACCATATATTTT	CASSFDRAGGNTIYF
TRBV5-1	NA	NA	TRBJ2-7	TGCGCCAGCAGCTTGGCAGGGACTGTGTCCTACGAGCAGTACTTC	CASSLAGTVSYEQYF
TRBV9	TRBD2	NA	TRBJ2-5	TGTGCCAGCAGCGTAGGAAGAGCGGGAGGAGAGACCCAGTACTTC	CASSVGRAGGETQYF
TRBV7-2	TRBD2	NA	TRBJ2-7	TGTGCCAGCAACGTGGGGGGGGTAGCGGGCGAGCAGTACTTC	CASNVGGVAGEQYF
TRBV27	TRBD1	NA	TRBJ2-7	TGTGCCAGCCTGGACAGGGGGCGGAATCCTGGCTCCTACGAGCAGTACTTC	CASLDRGRNPGSYEQYF
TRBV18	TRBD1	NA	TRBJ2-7	TGTGCCAGCTCGCACCCCGGGACAGGGGTCTACGAGCAGTACTTC	CASSHPGTGVYEQYF
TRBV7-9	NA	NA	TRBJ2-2	TGTGCCAGCAGCCCCCAGGGGGGTCACACCGGGGAGCTGTTTTTT	CASSPQGGHTGELFF
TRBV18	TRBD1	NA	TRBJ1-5	TGTGCCAGCTCACCGGTTGCAGGGGGCGGTTGGAGCAATCAGCCCCAGCATTTT	CASSPVAGGGWSNQPQHF
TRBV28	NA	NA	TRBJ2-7	TGTGCCAGCGCCCTAGGTTCCCAGGGAGAGCAGTACTTC	CASALGSQGEQYF
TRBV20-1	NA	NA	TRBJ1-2	TGCAGTGCTAGTTGGGCTAAGGGCTACACCTTC	CSASWAKGYTF
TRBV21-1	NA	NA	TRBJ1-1	TGTGCCTCAATCTTCACAGGGAACACTGAAGCTTTCTTT	CASIFTGNTEAFF
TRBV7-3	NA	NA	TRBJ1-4	TGTGCCAGAGGGGATAACGAAAAACTGTTTTTT	CARGDNEKLFF
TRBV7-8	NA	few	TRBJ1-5	TGTGCCAGCAGCCCCGAGGGCCTTAGCAATCAGCCCCAGCATTTT	CASSPEGLSNQPQHF
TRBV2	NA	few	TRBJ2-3	TGTGCCAGCAGCCTTACATATACGCAGTATTTT	CASSLTYTQYF
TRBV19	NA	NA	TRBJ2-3	TGTGCCAGTAGTATAGGACGGGGGTATGGTGGCACAGATACGCAGTATTTT	CASSIGRGYGGTDTQYF
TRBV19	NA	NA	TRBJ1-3	TGTGCCAGTAGCCTACGACAGGATTCAGGAAACACCATATATTTT	CASSLRQDSGNTIYF
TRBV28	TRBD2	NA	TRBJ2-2	TGTGCCAGCCGGGGGGCCGGGGAGCTGTTTTTT	CASRGAGELFF
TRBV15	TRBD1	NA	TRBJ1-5	TGTGCCACCAGCAGAGCGGGGACAGGGATACTCAATCAGCCCCAGCATTTT	CATSRAGTGILNQPQHF
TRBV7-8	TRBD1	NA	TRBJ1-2	TGTGCCAGCAGCTTATTGCGAAGCAGGGGGAACTATGGCTACACCTTC	CASSLLRSRGNYGYTF
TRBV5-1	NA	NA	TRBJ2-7	TGCGCCAGCAGCTTGGTTCGGCGGGGGCACTACGAGCAGTACTTC	CASSLVRRGHYEQYF
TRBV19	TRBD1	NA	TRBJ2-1	TGTGCCAGCAGGGACAGACCGAGCTCCTACAATGAGCAGTTCTTC	CASRDRPSSYNEQFF
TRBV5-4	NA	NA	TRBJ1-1	TGTGCCAGCAGCTTAGGACAGAGACTGAACACTGAAGCTTTCTTT	CASSLGQRLNTEAFF
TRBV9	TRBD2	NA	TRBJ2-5	TGTGCCAGCAGCGTAGCGCTAGCGGGAGGGCCACAGTACTTC	CASSVALAGGPQYF
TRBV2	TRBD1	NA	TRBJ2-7	TGTGCCAGCAGGGGGGGACAGGGTGGAGAGCAGTACTTC	CASRGGQGGEQYF
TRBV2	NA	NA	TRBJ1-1	TGTGCCAGCAGTGAGCGTTGGGTGGGGGGAGCTTTCTTT	CASSERWVGGAFF